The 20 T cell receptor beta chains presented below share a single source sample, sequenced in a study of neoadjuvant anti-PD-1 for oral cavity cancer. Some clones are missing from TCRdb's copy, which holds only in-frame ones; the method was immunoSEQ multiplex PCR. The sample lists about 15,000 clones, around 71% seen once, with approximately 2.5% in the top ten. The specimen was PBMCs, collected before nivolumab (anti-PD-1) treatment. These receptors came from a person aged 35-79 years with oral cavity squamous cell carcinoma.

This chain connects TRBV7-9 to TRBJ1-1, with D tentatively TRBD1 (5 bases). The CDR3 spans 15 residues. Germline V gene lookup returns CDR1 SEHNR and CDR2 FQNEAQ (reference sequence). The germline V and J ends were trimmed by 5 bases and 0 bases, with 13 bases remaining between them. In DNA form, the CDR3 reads TGTGCCAGCAGCCCAGGGTGGGTAGTGAACACTGAAGCTTTCTTT. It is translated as CASSPGWVVNTEAFF.

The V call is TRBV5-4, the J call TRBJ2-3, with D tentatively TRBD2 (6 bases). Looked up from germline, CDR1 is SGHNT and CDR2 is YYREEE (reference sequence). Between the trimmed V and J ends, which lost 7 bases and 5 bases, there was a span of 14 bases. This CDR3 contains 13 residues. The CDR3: CASSSPGGDTQYF. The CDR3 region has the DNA TGTGCCAGCTCCAGCCCCGGGGGAGATACGCAGTATTTT.

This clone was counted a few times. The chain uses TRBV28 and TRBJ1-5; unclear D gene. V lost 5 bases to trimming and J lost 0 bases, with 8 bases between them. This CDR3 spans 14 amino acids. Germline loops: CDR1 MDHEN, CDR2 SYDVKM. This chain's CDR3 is CASSNVVSNQPQHF. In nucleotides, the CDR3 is TGTGCCAGCAGTAATGTGGTTAGCAATCAGCCCCAGCATTTT.

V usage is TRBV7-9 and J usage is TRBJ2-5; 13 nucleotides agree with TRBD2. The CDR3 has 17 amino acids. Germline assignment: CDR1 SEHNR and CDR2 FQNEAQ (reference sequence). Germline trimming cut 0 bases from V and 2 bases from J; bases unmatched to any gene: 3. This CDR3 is CASSLAGGLAGQETQYF. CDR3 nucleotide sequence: TGTGCCAGCAGCTTAGCTGGGGGACTAGCGGGGCAAGAGACCCAGTACTTC.

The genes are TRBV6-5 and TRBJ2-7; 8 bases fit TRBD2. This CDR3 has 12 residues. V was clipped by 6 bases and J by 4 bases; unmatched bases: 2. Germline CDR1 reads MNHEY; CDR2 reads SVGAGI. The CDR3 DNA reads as TGTGCCAGCAGACTAGCGGCTTACGAGCAGTACTTC. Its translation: CASRLAAYEQYF.

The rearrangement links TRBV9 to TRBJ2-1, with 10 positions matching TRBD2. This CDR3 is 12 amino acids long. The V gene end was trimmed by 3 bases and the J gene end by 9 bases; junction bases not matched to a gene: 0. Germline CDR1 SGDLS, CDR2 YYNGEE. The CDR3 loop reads CASSEREGEQFF. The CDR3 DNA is TGTGCCAGCAGCGAGCGGGAGGGTGAGCAGTTCTTC.

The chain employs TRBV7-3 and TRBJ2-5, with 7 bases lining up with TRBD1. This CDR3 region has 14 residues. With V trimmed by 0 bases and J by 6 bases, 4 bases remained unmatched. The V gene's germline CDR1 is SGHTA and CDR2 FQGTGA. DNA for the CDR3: TGTGCCAGCAGCTTAACAGGGGGCGAGAAGACCCAGTACTTC. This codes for CASSLTGGEKTQYF.

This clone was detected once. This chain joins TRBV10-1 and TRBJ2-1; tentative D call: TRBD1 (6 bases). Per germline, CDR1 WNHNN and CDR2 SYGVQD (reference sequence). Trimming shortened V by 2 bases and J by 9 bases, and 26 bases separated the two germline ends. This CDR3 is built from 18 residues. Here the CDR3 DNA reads TGCGCCAGCAGTGAGACCTCTATCAGGGCGTCCGGCAGGGGTGAGCAGTTCTTC. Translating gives CASSETSIRASGRGEQFF.

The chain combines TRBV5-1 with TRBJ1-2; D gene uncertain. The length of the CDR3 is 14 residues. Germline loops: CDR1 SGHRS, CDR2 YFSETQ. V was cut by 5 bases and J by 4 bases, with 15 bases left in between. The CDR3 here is CASSQVDGGYGYTF. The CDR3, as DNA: TGCGCCAGCAGTCAAGTGGACGGAGGCTATGGCTACACCTTC.

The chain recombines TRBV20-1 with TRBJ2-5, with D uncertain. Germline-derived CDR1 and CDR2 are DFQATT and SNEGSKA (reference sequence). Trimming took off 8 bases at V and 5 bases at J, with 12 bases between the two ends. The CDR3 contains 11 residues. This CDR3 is CSQRDGETQYF. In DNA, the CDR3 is TGCAGTCAAAGAGATGGCGAGACCCAGTACTTC.

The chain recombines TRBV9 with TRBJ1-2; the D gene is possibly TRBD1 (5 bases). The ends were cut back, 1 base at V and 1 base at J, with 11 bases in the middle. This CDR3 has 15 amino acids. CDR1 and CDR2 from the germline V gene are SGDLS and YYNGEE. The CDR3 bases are TGTGCCAGCAGCGTACGACAGAACTTTAACTATGGCTACACCTTC. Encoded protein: CASSVRQNFNYGYTF.

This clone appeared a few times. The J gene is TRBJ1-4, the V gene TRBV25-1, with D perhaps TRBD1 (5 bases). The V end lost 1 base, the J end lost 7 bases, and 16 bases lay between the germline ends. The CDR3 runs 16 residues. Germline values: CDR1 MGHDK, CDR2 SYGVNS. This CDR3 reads CASSEFGGTGTEKLFF. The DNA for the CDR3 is TGTGCCAGCAGTGAATTCGGGGGAACAGGAACTGAAAAACTGTTTTTT.

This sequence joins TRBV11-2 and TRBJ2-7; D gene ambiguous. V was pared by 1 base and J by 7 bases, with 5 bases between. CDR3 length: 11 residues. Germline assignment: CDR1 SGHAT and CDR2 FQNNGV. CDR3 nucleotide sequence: TGTGCCAGCAGCTTAGCCCGGGAGCAGTACTTC. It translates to CASSLAREQYF.

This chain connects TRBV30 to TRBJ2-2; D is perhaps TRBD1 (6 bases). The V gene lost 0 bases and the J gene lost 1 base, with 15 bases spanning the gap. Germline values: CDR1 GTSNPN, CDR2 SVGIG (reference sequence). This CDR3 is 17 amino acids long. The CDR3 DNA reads TGTGCCTGGAGTGTCCCATCCCCGGACAGGAACACCGGGGAGCTGTTTTTT. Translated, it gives CAWSVPSPDRNTGELFF.

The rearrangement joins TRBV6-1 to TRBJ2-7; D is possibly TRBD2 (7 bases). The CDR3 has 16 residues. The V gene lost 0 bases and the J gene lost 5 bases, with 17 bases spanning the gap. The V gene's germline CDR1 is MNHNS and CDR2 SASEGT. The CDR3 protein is CASSEALGGQGNEQYF. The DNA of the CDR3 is TGTGCCAGCAGTGAAGCGCTGGGGGGGCAGGGCAACGAGCAGTACTTC.

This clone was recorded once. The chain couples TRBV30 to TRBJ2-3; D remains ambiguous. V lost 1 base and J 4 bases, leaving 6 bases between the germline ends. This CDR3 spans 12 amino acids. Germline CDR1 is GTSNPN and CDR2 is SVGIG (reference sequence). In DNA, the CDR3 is TGTGCCTGGAGTGCTTTCCCAGATACGCAGTATTTT. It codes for CAWSAFPDTQYF.

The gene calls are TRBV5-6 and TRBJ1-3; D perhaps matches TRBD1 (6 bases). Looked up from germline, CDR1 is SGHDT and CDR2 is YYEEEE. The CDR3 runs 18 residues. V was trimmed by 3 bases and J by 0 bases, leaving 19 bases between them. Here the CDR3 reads CASSSERQDSTSGNTIYF. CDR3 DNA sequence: TGTGCCAGCAGCTCGGAGAGACAGGATTCTACCTCTGGAAACACCATATATTTT.

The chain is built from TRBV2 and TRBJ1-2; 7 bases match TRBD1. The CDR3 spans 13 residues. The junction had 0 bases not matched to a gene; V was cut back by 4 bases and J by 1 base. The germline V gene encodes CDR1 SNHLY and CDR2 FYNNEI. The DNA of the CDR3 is TGTGCCAGCAGTGGGGACAGTAACTATGGCTACACCTTC. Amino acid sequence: CASSGDSNYGYTF.

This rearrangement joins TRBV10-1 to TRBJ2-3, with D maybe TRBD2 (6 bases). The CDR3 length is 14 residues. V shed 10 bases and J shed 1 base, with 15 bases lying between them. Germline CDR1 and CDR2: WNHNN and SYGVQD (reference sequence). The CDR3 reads CATSAGYGTDTQYF. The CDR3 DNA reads TGCGCCACCTCGGCGGGGTACGGCACAGATACGCAGTATTTT.

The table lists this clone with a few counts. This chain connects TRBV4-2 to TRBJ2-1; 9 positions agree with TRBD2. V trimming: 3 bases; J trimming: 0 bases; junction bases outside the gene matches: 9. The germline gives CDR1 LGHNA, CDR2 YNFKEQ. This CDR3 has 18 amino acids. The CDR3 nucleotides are TGTGCCAGCAGCCAGAGTCAGAGCGGGGGGAGCTCCTACAATGAGCAGTTCTTC. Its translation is CASSQSQSGGSSYNEQFF.